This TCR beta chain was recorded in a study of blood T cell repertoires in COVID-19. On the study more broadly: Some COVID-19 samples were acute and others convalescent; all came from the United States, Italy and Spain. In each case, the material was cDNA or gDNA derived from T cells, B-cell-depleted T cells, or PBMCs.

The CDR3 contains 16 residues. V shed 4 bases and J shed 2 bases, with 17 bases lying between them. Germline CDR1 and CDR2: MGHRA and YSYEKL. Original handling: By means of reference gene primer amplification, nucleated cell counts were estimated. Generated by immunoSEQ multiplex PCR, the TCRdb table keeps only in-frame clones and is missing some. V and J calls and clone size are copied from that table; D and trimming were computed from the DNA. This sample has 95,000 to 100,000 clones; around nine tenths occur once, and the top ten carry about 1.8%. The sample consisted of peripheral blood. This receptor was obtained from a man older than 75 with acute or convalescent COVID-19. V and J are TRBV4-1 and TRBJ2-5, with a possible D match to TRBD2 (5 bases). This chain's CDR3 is CASSPSPKELQETQYF. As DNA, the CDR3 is TGCGCCAGCAGCCCTAGCCCTAAAGAGTTACAAGAGACCCAGTACTTC.